The entry below gives a single TCR beta chain sequence along with its context. Its antigen remains unidentified. The data are from a study of CD8 T cells in ankylosing spondylitis. The V gene's germline CDR1 is DFQATT and CDR2 SNEGSKA (reference sequence). This CDR3 region has 14 residues. Trimming removed 3 bases from V and 0 bases from J, with 11 bases in between. Study findings and constraints: Past studies reported some motif variants in reactive arthritis synovial fluid and blood.

A single record per CDR3 protein comes from TCRdb applying MiXCR to the 5' RACE reads. The sample holds some 350,000 distinct CDR3 sequences, roughly 15% seen once. Sequenced material: blood, either unsorted or a sorted T cell fraction (not recorded which). This chain connects TRBV20-1 to TRBJ1-1; tentative D call: TRBD1 (5 bases). This receptor was taken from a male donor with ankylosing spondylitis or in good health (not recorded which). The CDR3 nucleotides read TGCAGTGCTAGGGAGGGGAACATGAACACTGAAGCTTTCTTT. This gives the protein CSAREGNMNTEAFF.